Following are 6 T cell receptor beta chains from one sample sequenced in a study of T cell repertoires in cytomegalovirus infection (dated by TCRdb to between 2018 and 2020). Antigens of these TCRs are unknown. Sequencing was carried out with an Illumina HiSeq 1500. The public reads were run again by TCRdb, first through fastp at Q25 and then through MiXCR, and only productive beta chains were kept. Entries that share a CDR3 protein sequence are merged under the most common genes and DNA. The sample records roughly 120,000 distinct CDR3 sequences, 10% of which are singletons. The ten largest make up around 33% of the sample. The sample taken for sequencing was PBMCs, sequenced either directly or after in vitro stimulation (not recorded which). The receptors stem from a human donor in good health (CMV status not recorded). Some clones in this sample may be carry-over from other donors' samples.

This rearrangement joins TRBV12-3 or TRBV12-4 to TRBJ1-5; 8 bases are a match to TRBD1. This CDR3 contains 13 residues. J gave up 6 bases and V 6 bases, and 4 bases lay outside the gene matches. The CDR3 protein is CASSPTGVQPQHF. DNA for the CDR3: TGTGCCAGCAGCCCGACAGGGGTTCAGCCCCAGCATTTT.

In its sample, this clonotype was seen many times. The V call is TRBV2, the J call TRBJ1-1; no firm D call. V lost 1 base to trimming and J lost 0 bases, with 3 bases between them. The germline V gene encodes CDR1 SNHLY and CDR2 FYNNEI. This CDR3 contains 13 residues. The CDR3 loop reads CASSEGMNTEAFF. The CDR3 region has the DNA TGTGCCAGCAGTGAAGGCATGAACACTGAAGCTTTCTTT.

The gene calls are TRBV7-9 and TRBJ1-4; no definite D call. With 1 base removed from V and 8 bases from J, the gap between germline ends came to 2 bases. This CDR3 is 11 amino acids long. Germline CDR1 reads SEHNR; CDR2 reads FQNEAQ (reference sequence). CDR3 in amino acids: CASSLVEKLFF. The CDR3 DNA reads TGTGCCAGCAGCTTAGTAGAAAAACTGTTTTTT.

The V and J genes are TRBV9 and TRBJ2-1, with D tentatively TRBD1 or TRBD2 (6 bases each). This CDR3 has 15 amino acids. The V and J ends lost 6 bases and 1 base respectively, with 14 bases between them. The V gene's germline CDR1 is SGDLS and CDR2 YYNGEE. The CDR3 here is CASIKRRGSYNEQFF. In DNA, the CDR3 is TGTGCCAGCATCAAGCGGAGGGGGTCCTACAATGAGCAGTTCTTC.

This clonotype was recorded many times. The chain joins TRBV11-2 to TRBJ2-5; TRBD2 matches at 9 bases. Germline CDR1 is SGHAT and CDR2 is FQNNGV. The CDR3 length is 15 residues. Trimming took 4 bases from V and 3 from J; bases not matched to a gene: 6. CDR3 sequence reads: CASSSGLADKETQYF. For the CDR3, the DNA is TGTGCCAGCAGCTCGGGACTAGCAGATAAAGAGACCCAGTACTTC.

This chain joins TRBV7-3 and TRBJ2-3, with 13 bases aligning to TRBD2. V was pared by 5 bases and J by 2 bases, with 4 bases of the junction left unmatched. The germline V gene has CDR1 SGHTA and CDR2 FQGTGA. CDR3 length: 16 residues. In DNA form, the CDR3 reads TGTGCCAGCAGCGAGACTAGCGGGAGGTTCACAGATACGCAGTATTTT. Protein sequence: CASSETSGRFTDTQYF.